A selection of T cell receptor beta chains follows, all from one sample in a study of T cell repertoires in cytomegalovirus infection. Their antigen targets remain unknown. MiXCR, run by TCRdb on the reads, gives a single entry per CDR3 protein. The data hold about 51,000 distinct CDR3 sequences, with around 18% observed a single time. The source was CD8+ T cells from cultured PBMCs, collected from culture after CMV antigen stimulation. The origin of the receptors is a human donor in good health (CMV status not recorded). Some clones in this sample may be carry-over from other donors' samples. CDR3s include the opening cysteine and the closing phenylalanine or tryptophan. The D gene is left open where the match is weak. Not all rows give a size; the values are once, few, many and, for expanded clones, a class.

. | TRBJ1-2 | TRBD1 | TRBV7-9 | CASSIRDREINYGYTF | TGTGCCAGCAGCATCCGGGACAGGGAAATTAACTATGGCTACACCTTC
. | TRBJ2-7 | TRBD2 | TRBV20-1 | CSARDPGLAGGLKFEQYF | TGCAGTGCTAGAGACCCCGGACTAGCGGGAGGGCTAAAATTCGAGCAGTACTTC
few | TRBJ2-7 | . | TRBV10-3 | CAISEKQGDNEQYF | TGTGCCATCAGTGAGAAGCAGGGTGATAACGAGCAGTACTTC
few | TRBJ2-7 | . | TRBV7-2 | CASSSMIFEQYF | TGTGCCAGCAGCTCTATGATCTTCGAGCAGTACTTC
. | TRBJ2-1 | TRBD1 | TRBV7-2 | CASSQRTGEGQFF | TGTGCCAGCAGCCAAAGGACAGGGGAAGGGCAGTTCTTC
. | TRBJ2-4 | TRBD2 | TRBV27 | CASSSIAGLNIQYF | TGTGCCAGCAGTTCTATAGCGGGATTAAACATTCAGTACTTC
many | TRBJ2-7 | TRBD2 | TRBV3-1 | CASSHRAGATTGDEQYF | TGTGCCAGCAGCCACCGAGCGGGGGCCACAACCGGGGACGAGCAGTACTTC
few | TRBJ2-3 | . | TRBV7-9 | CASSFPDTQYF | TGTGCCAGCAGCTTCCCAGATACGCAGTATTTT
. | TRBJ2-3 | TRBD2 | TRBV27 | CASSLSSGGGDTQYF | TGTGCCAGCAGTTTATCGAGCGGGGGCGGAGATACGCAGTATTTT
few | TRBJ1-3 | . | TRBV12-3/TRBV12-4 | CASSFSRPGQGNTIYF | TGTGCCAGCAGTTTTTCTCGACCCGGACAGGGAAACACCATATATTTT
. | TRBJ2-7 | . | TRBV2 | CASSENHGNEQYF | TGTGCCAGCAGTGAGAATCACGGGAACGAGCAGTACTTC
few | TRBJ2-5 | TRBD2 | TRBV7-2 | CASSSKAGRVKETQYF | TGTGCCAGCAGCTCTAAAGCGGGACGAGTTAAGGAGACCCAGTACTTC
. | TRBJ2-3 | . | TRBV27 | CASSLGVLDTQYF | TGTGCCAGCAGTTTGGGGGTCTTGGATACGCAGTATTTT
many | TRBJ2-7 | . | TRBV5-4 | CASSLPGRAYEQYF | TGTGCCAGCAGCCTACCGGGACGGGCCTACGAGCAGTACTTC
. | TRBJ2-3 | TRBD2 | TRBV6-8 | CASSILAGSTDTQYF | TGTGCCAGCAGTATACTAGCGGGGAGCACAGATACGCAGTATTTT
. | TRBJ2-1 | . | TRBV6-1 | CASSPSWSEQFF | TGTGCCAGCAGTCCTAGCTGGTCAGAGCAGTTCTTC
many | TRBJ2-7 | . | TRBV7-7 | CASSPRFGYSYEQYF | TGTGCCAGCAGCCCACGGTTCGGCTACTCCTACGAGCAGTACTTC
. | TRBJ2-5 | . | TRBV27 | CASSSGGFEETQYF | TGTGCCAGCAGTTCTGGGGGGTTTGAAGAGACCCAGTACTTC
many | TRBJ1-2 | . | TRBV11-2 | CASRGGAEGYTF | TGTGCCAGCAGAGGGGGGGCGGAGGGCTACACCTTC
many | TRBJ1-6 | . | TRBV7-2 | CASSLAEGSYNSPLHF | TGTGCCAGCAGCTTAGCGGAGGGCTCCTATAATTCACCCCTCCACTTT
. | TRBJ2-5 | . | TRBV11-3 | CASSPEGDQETQYF | TGTGCCAGCAGCCCAGAGGGAGACCAAGAGACCCAGTACTTC
few | TRBJ2-7 | . | TRBV20-1 | CSASYADTYEQYF | TGCAGTGCTTCGTACGCGGATACCTACGAGCAGTACTTC
. | TRBJ2-7 | . | TRBV4-3 | CASSQAPSYEQYF | TGCGCCAGCAGCCAAGCTCCATCCTACGAGCAGTACTTC
once | TRBJ1-4 | . | TRBV20-1 | CSARVGHPPPTNEKLFF | TGCAGTGCTAGAGTTGGTCATCCTCCCCCAACTAATGAAAAACTGTTTTTT
. | TRBJ2-3 | TRBD1 | TRBV6-2/TRBV6-3 | CASRRTGGPDTQYF | TGTGCCAGCAGAAGGACAGGGGGCCCAGATACGCAGTATTTT
. | TRBJ2-7 | TRBD2 | TRBV9 | CASSPGGGRYEQYF | TGTGCCAGCAGCCCCGGGGGGGGGAGATACGAGCAGTACTTC
. | TRBJ1-2 | . | TRBV11-2 | CASSPRTASYGYTF | TGTGCCAGCAGCCCCCGGACAGCCTCCTATGGCTACACCTTC
few | TRBJ2-7 | . | TRBV7-2 | CASSLLEYEQYF | TGTGCCAGCAGCTTATTAGAATACGAGCAGTACTTC
. | TRBJ1-4 | TRBD1 | TRBV27 | CASSPGTGPSSNEKLFF | TGTGCCAGCAGTCCTGGGACAGGGCCATCTAGTAATGAAAAACTGTTTTTT
few | TRBJ2-1 | TRBD1 | TRBV7-9 | CASSSRDRPYDNEQFF | TGTGCCAGCAGCAGCCGGGACAGACCTTACGACAATGAGCAGTTCTTC
. | TRBJ2-5 | TRBD2 | TRBV7-9 | CASSGGAGGFETQYF | TGTGCCAGCAGCGGCGGAGCGGGGGGATTCGAGACCCAGTACTTC
. | TRBJ2-1 | TRBD2 | TRBV7-6 | CASSLGLAGNEQFF | TGTGCCAGCAGCTTAGGACTAGCTGGCAATGAGCAGTTCTTC
many | TRBJ1-1 | . | TRBV7-9 | CASSLVGGAFF | TGTGCCAGCAGCTTAGTCGGAGGAGCTTTCTTT
few | TRBJ2-1 | . | TRBV11-2 | CASSFRLGSYNEQFF | TGTGCCAGCAGCTTCCGTCTAGGATCCTACAATGAGCAGTTCTTC
few | TRBJ1-5 | . | TRBV12-3/TRBV12-4 | CASSSPRFNSNQPQHF | TGTGCCAGCAGTTCCCCTAGATTCAATAGCAATCAGCCCCAGCATTTT
. | TRBJ1-2 | . | TRBV10-3 | CAITGTGGYGYTF | TGTGCCATAACCGGGACCGGTGGCTATGGCTACACCTTC
. | TRBJ2-1 | . | TRBV7-9 | CASSPHSGESYNEQFF | TGTGCCAGCAGCCCTCATTCCGGAGAATCCTACAATGAGCAGTTCTTC
few | TRBJ2-3 | TRBD2 | TRBV6-4 | CASSKNSGGAPDTQYF | TGTGCCAGCAGTAAAAATAGCGGGGGGGCACCGGATACGCAGTATTTT
. | TRBJ2-3 | . | TRBV12-3/TRBV12-4 | CASSGLWAQGDTQYF | TGTGCCAGCAGTGGTCTTTGGGCTCAGGGGGATACGCAGTATTTT
. | TRBJ2-7 | . | TRBV27 | CARGVRYEQYF | TGTGCCAGGGGTGTAAGGTACGAGCAGTACTTC
few | TRBJ2-7 | . | TRBV7-7 | CASSPGVSYEQYF | TGTGCCAGCAGCCCAGGGGTCTCCTACGAGCAGTACTTC
few | TRBJ2-7 | . | TRBV20-1 | CSASAGYEQYF | TGCAGTGCTAGCGCAGGGTACGAGCAGTACTTC
few | TRBJ1-2 | TRBD1 | TRBV12-3/TRBV12-4 | CASSLDRGFFGYTF | TGTGCCAGCAGTTTAGACAGGGGGTTTTTTGGCTACACCTTC
few | TRBJ2-6 | . | TRBV5-1 | CASSYRTVGANVLTF | TGCGCCAGCAGCTATAGGACTGTTGGGGCCAACGTCCTGACTTTC
. | TRBJ2-1 | . | TRBV20-1 | CSARGAPLANEQFF | TGCAGTGCTAGAGGGGCCCCCTTAGCGAATGAGCAGTTCTTC
few | TRBJ2-7 | . | TRBV20-1 | CSALGTDTPYEQYF | TGCAGTGCTCTCGGCACGGACACTCCCTACGAGCAGTACTTC
few | TRBJ1-2 | . | TRBV7-2 | CASSLKGVRVYGYTF | TGTGCCAGCAGCTTGAAGGGGGTACGGGTCTATGGCTACACCTTC
. | TRBJ2-5 | . | TRBV7-1 | CASSRDFRETQYF | TGTGCCAGCAGCAGGGACTTTCGAGAGACCCAGTACTTC
few | TRBJ1-5 | . | TRBV27 | CASSPGVNNQPQHF | TGTGCCAGCAGTCCGGGGGTGAACAATCAGCCCCAGCATTTT
few | TRBJ2-5 | TRBD2 | TRBV12-3/TRBV12-4 | CASRRLAGTQETQYF | TGTGCCAGCCGGCGACTAGCGGGAACCCAAGAGACCCAGTACTTC
. | TRBJ2-5 | . | TRBV7-2 | CASSSPSLPGGIETQYF | TGTGCCAGCAGCTCCCCCTCTTTGCCTGGAGGGATCGAGACCCAGTACTTC
many | TRBJ2-1 | TRBD1 | TRBV27 | CASSQQGSSYNEQFF | TGTGCCAGCAGTCAACAGGGGAGCTCCTACAATGAGCAGTTCTTC
. | TRBJ2-3 | . | TRBV12-3/TRBV12-4 | CASSFVLDTQYF | TGTGCCAGCAGTTTTGTTCTAGATACGCAGTATTTT
few | TRBJ2-1 | . | TRBV7-9 | CASRPDGNEQFF | TGTGCCAGCCGCCCTGACGGCAATGAGCAGTTCTTC